This T cell receptor beta chain was sequenced in a study of cytomegalovirus exposure and HLA in healthy donors. This clone was seen only once. Antigen specificity is unknown. The PCR had 60 Vbeta and 13 Jbeta primers. Profiled with immunoSEQ multiplex PCR; TCRdb holds only in-frame clones, not every one. The sample lists approximately 240,000 clones, over 70% occurring once. The CDR3 totals 17 residues. The V end lost 1 base, the J end lost 5 bases, and 21 bases lay between the germline ends. Germline CDR1 and CDR2: SGHRS and YFSETQ. Study findings and constraints: With later analysis, a missense DCLRE1C variant became linked to TCR beta V- and J-gene trimming. In vitro work confirmed that a few CMV-associated chains recognize CMV antigens.

The V gene is TRBV5-1, the J gene TRBJ2-5; the D gene is possibly TRBD2 (6 bases). This clonotype was sampled from a woman aged 60 to 75 in good health and CMV-seropositive. The sample was PBMCs. The CDR3 region is CASSLIPGTSGGETQYF. CDR3 coding DNA: TGCGCCAGCAGCTTGATCCCTGGGACCTCAGGAGGGGAGACCCAGTACTTC.